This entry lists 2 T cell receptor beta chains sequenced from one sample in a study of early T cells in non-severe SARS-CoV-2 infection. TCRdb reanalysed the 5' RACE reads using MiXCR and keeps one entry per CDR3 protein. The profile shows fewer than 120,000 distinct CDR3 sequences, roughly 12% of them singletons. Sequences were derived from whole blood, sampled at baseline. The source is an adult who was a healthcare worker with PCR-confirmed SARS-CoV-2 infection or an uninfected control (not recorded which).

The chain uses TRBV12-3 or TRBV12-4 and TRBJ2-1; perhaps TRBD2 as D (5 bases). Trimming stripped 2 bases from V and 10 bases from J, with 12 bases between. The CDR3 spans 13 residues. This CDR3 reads CASSLWRSWEQFF. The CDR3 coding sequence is TGTGCCAGCAGTTTATGGAGGAGCTGGGAGCAGTTCTTC.

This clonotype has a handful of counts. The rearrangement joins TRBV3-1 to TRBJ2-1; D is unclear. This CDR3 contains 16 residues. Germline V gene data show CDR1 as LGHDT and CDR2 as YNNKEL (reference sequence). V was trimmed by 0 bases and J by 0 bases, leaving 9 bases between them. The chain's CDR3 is CASSQEGARSYNEQFF. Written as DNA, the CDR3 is TGTGCCAGCAGCCAAGAAGGAGCGCGCTCCTACAATGAGCAGTTCTTC.